A single sample gave rise to the 23 T cell receptor beta chains below, sequenced in a study of T cells in Graves' hyperthyroidism and ophthalmopathy. TCR beta CDR3 regions were amplified from RNA transcripts. The HTBI primer set was used in a first-round RT-PCR of the TCR CDR3. TCRdb re-called the multiplex PCR reads with MiXCR, one entry per CDR3 protein. The data hold around 620,000 distinct CDR3 sequences, with over 12% observed a single time. Input material: blood. These receptors all stem from a woman aged 18-29 years with Graves' ophthalmopathy.

The table lists this clonotype with many counts. The chain uses TRBV12-3 or TRBV12-4 and TRBJ1-2; no clear D. The CDR3 is 15 residues long. Trimming cost V 2 bases and J 8 bases, with 18 bases left between them. The CDR3 loop reads CASSLRAHTPSGYTF. The CDR3 DNA is TGTGCCAGCAGTTTAAGGGCACACACTCCTTCGGGCTACACCTTC.

This clonotype was seen many times. The J gene is TRBJ2-3, the V gene TRBV7-9; a weak D match, TRBD2 (6 bases). The germline CDR1 and CDR2 sequences are SEHNR and FQNEAQ (reference sequence). V lost 1 base and J lost 5, with 10 bases in between. This CDR3 has 14 amino acids. Here the CDR3 reads CASSLGRLGDTQYF. As DNA, the CDR3 is TGTGCCAGCAGCTTAGGGAGACTAGGAGATACGCAGTATTTT.

This chain links TRBV18 with TRBJ1-4; D may be TRBD1 (6 bases). This CDR3 is built from 15 residues. In germline, CDR1 is KGHSH, CDR2 LQKENI. Trimming left V 3 bases short and J 4 bases short, with 12 bases between. In DNA, the CDR3 is TGTGCCAGCTCACCCTCGACAGGCCTTAATGAAAAACTGTTTTTT. Translated: CASSPSTGLNEKLFF.

This clonotype was seen a handful of times. The V gene is TRBV4-2, the J gene TRBJ1-1; D is unresolved. V was shortened by 1 base and J by 5 bases, with 8 bases between the two germline ends. The length of the CDR3 is 13 residues. Germline assignment: CDR1 LGHNA and CDR2 YNFKEQ. The CDR3 spells CASSQVKGTEAFF. The CDR3 DNA is TGTGCCAGCAGCCAAGTAAAAGGGACTGAAGCTTTCTTT.

This clonotype was observed a few times. The chain links TRBV2 to TRBJ1-4; unclear D gene. The CDR3 is 14 residues long. Per germline, CDR1 SNHLY and CDR2 FYNNEI. The V end was cut by 3 bases, the J end by 2 bases, with 7 bases between. Here the CDR3 DNA reads TGTGCCAGCAGTGACACGGCGACTAATGAAAAACTGTTTTTT. Encoded protein: CASSDTATNEKLFF.

V and J are TRBV6-1 and TRBJ2-2; the D gene could be TRBD1 or TRBD2 (5 bases each). This CDR3 comprises 14 residues. Germline V gives CDR1 MNHNS, CDR2 SASEGT. V lost 7 bases and J lost 7, with 16 bases in between. CDR3 in amino acids: CASNLGGGLGELFF. CDR3 DNA sequence: TGTGCCAGCAACCTCGGTGGGGGTCTCGGGGAGCTGTTTTTT.

On this clonotype itself: One base away lies a much larger clone, so this may be a sequencing read error. This chain connects TRBV7-9 to TRBJ1-1, with TRBD1 as a possible D gene (5 bases). The CDR3 is 14 amino acids. CDR1 is SEHNR and CDR2 is FQNEAQ in the germline V gene (reference sequence). The CDR3 bases are TGTGCCGGCAGCTGGGGACTCCCGAACACTGAAGCTTTCTTT. Translation: CAGSWGLPNTEAFF. Supplemented by reference TRBV7-9 and TRBJ1-1, the full variable domain reads DTGVSQNPRHKITKRGQNVTFRCDPISEHNRLYWYRQTLGQGPEFLTYFQNEAQLEKSRLLSDRFSAERPKGSFSTLEIQRTEQGDSAMYLCAGSWGLPNTEAFFGQGTRLTVV.

The table lists this clonotype with many counts. V is TRBV10-3 and J is TRBJ2-7; D is perhaps TRBD1 (5 bases). The CDR3 is 12 amino acids. In germline, CDR1 is ENHRY, CDR2 SYGVKD. With 8 bases removed from V and 3 bases from J, the gap between germline ends came to 11 bases. CDR3: CAIADRNYEQYF. The CDR3 coding sequence is TGTGCCATCGCTGACAGAAACTACGAGCAGTACTTC.

This clonotype was observed at least ten times. This chain links TRBV7-3 with TRBJ2-1; TRBD2 matches 7 bases. CDR1 and CDR2 (germline): SGHTA, FQGTGA. This CDR3 has 13 amino acids. V dropped 5 bases and J dropped 8; count of bases not matched to a gene: 6. The CDR3 here is CASSPRLADEQFF. CDR3 nucleotide sequence: TGTGCCAGCAGCCCGCGTCTAGCGGATGAGCAGTTCTTC.

This clonotype was detected many times. V is TRBV24-1 and J is TRBJ2-1; a possible D gene is TRBD2 (5 bases). Germline V gene lookup returns CDR1 KGHDR and CDR2 SFDVKD. The ends were cut back, 6 bases at V and 5 bases at J, with 31 bases in the middle. The CDR3 spans 20 residues. CDR3 coding DNA: TGTGCCACCAGTCGTGGTATGTCTAGCCTCACTCGGGCGTCGAACAATGAGCAGTTCTTC. Its protein is CATSRGMSSLTRASNNEQFF.

There are a few counts of this clonotype. The CDR3 loop is CASRPSLDTDTQYF. In nucleotides, the CDR3 is TGTGCCAGCAGACCCAGCCTAGACACAGATACGCAGTATTTT. The chain links TRBV6-2 or TRBV6-3 to TRBJ2-3; D gene ambiguous. The CDR3 has 14 residues. The germline CDR1 and CDR2 sequences are MNHEY and SVGEGT. V dropped 6 bases and J dropped 2 bases, with 12 bases sitting between them.

This clonotype has ten or more counts. This rearrangement joins TRBV7-2 to TRBJ2-2, with D perhaps being TRBD1 or TRBD2 (6 bases each). The CDR3 has 15 residues. The V gene's germline CDR1 is SGHTA and CDR2 FQGNSA. V was trimmed by 8 bases and J by 0 bases, leaving 13 bases between them. The CDR3 loop is CASPRGRTNTGELFF. In DNA, the CDR3 is TGTGCCAGCCCACGGGGGCGGACGAACACCGGGGAGCTGTTTTTT.

The chain links TRBV6-1 to TRBJ1-5; 9 bases align to TRBD1. This CDR3 contains 17 residues. Per germline, CDR1 MNHNS and CDR2 SASEGT. J lost 1 base, V lost 2 bases, and 6 bases had no gene match. CDR3 residues: CASSEYLTGGSNQPQHF. CDR3 sequence (DNA): TGTGCCAGCAGTGAATATTTGACAGGGGGGAGCAATCAGCCCCAGCATTTT.

This clonotype was seen ten or more times. The CDR3 coding sequence is TGCGCCAGCAGCTCCCCTACGGACGGGAATGAAGCTTTCTTT. It yields the protein CASSSPTDGNEAFF. This rearrangement joins TRBV5-1 to TRBJ1-1; D is undetermined. The ends were cut back, 3 bases at V and 7 bases at J, with 16 bases in the middle. The CDR3 is 14 amino acids. Per the germline V gene, CDR1 is SGHRS and CDR2 is YFSETQ. Full variable domain (outside the CDR3, taken from reference TRBV5-1 and TRBJ1-1): KAGVTQTPRYLIKTRGQQVTLSCSPISGHRSVSWYQQTPGQGLQFLFEYFSETQRNKGNFPGRFSGRQFSNSRSEMNVSTLELGDSALYLCASSSPTDGNEAFFGQGTRLTVV.

This clonotype was detected only a few times. The rearrangement joins TRBV14 to TRBJ1-5; perhaps TRBD1 as D (6 bases). The V end lost 5 bases, the J end lost 9 bases, and 14 bases lay between the germline ends. Looked up from germline, CDR1 is SGHDN and CDR2 is FVKESK. The CDR3 totals 13 residues. The CDR3 sequence: CASSVGGLGPQHF. CDR3 nucleotide sequence: TGTGCCAGCAGCGTAGGGGGGTTAGGGCCCCAGCATTTT.

This clonotype was counted only a few times. The J gene is TRBJ1-6, the V gene TRBV27; 9 nucleotides line up with TRBD1. The junction had 11 bases not matched to a gene; V was cut back by 6 bases and J by 14 bases. Germline-derived CDR1 and CDR2 are MNHEY and SMNVEV (reference sequence). This CDR3 comprises 14 residues. CDR3 nucleotides: TGTGCCAGCAGAACAGGGGGCGAAATTCGTTCCCTCCACTTT. It is translated as CASRTGGEIRSLHF.

The CDR3 nucleotides are TGTGCCAGCAGCTTATTCCGGGAGGGCCTTAAAGAGACCCAGTACTTC. Residues: CASSLFREGLKETQYF. The chain recombines TRBV7-9 with TRBJ2-5; the match to TRBD2 covers 8 bases. V lost 2 bases and J lost 3; bases outside the gene matches: 8. This CDR3 has 16 residues. Germline loops: CDR1 SEHNR, CDR2 FQNEAQ (reference sequence).

This clonotype showed up many times. V usage is TRBV7-9 and J usage is TRBJ2-1, with TRBD2 identical over 13 bases. CDR1 and CDR2 from the germline V gene are SEHNR and FQNEAQ (reference sequence). CDR3 length: 15 residues. Unmatched junction bases numbered 2, after V lost 0 bases and J lost 9 bases. This CDR3 reads CASSLATSGRGEQFF. CDR3 in DNA: TGTGCCAGCAGCTTAGCCACTAGCGGGAGGGGTGAGCAGTTCTTC.

There are many counts of this clonotype. This chain joins TRBV9 and TRBJ2-7; TRBD1 agrees at 9 bases. Trimming removed 4 bases from V and 3 bases from J; junction bases left unmatched: 8. The CDR3 sequence is 15 residues long. Germline-derived CDR1 and CDR2 are SGDLS and YYNGEE. The CDR3 DNA sequence: TGTGCCAGCAGCCTTGGGGACAGGGTAGGCTACGAGCAGTACTTC. As protein: CASSLGDRVGYEQYF.

There are many counts of this clonotype. The CDR3 region is CASSEGGVLHGYTF. The CDR3 DNA reads as TGTGCCAGCAGTGAAGGTGGGGTTTTGCATGGCTACACCTTC. The chain employs TRBV6-1 and TRBJ1-2; D unclear. The CDR3 sequence is 14 residues long. Per germline, CDR1 MNHNS and CDR2 SASEGT. Trimming removed 1 base from V and 6 bases from J, with 12 bases in between.

V usage is TRBV7-6 and J usage is TRBJ2-5; D unresolved. The germline V gene encodes CDR1 SGHVS and CDR2 FNYEAQ. Trimming left V 5 bases short and J 1 base short, with 11 bases between. There are 14 residues in the CDR3. DNA of the CDR3: TGTGCCAGCAGCCTCCGGCTAGGCCAAGAGACCCAGTACTTC. This encodes CASSLRLGQETQYF. Full variable domain (remainder filled in from reference TRBV7-6 and TRBJ2-5): GAGVSQSPRYKVTKRGQDVALRCDPISGHVSLYWYRQALGQGPEFLTYFNYEAQQDKSGLPNDRFSAERPEGSISTLTIQRTEQRDSAMYRCASSLRLGQETQYFGPGTRLLVL.

This clonotype appeared many times. In DNA form, the CDR3 reads TGCAGTGCTAGAGGCGGCAGGGAGAACACTGAAGCTTTCTTT. This translates into CSARGGRENTEAFF. The V call is TRBV20-1, the J call TRBJ1-1, with a possible D match to TRBD1 (5 bases). The CDR3 sequence is 14 residues long. The germline V and J ends were trimmed by 1 base and 1 base, with 10 bases remaining between them. In germline, CDR1 is DFQATT, CDR2 SNEGSKA (reference sequence).

This clonotype was detected many times. Mismatch with germline at one junction end may stem from a read error. V gene TRBV7-7 combines with J gene TRBJ2-1; TRBD2 matches at 10 bases. Germline lookup yields CDR1 SSHAT and CDR2 FNYEAQ (reference sequence). This CDR3 is 14 amino acids long. Here the CDR3 DNA reads TGTGCTAGCAGTCCCAGCGGGAGGGCCGTTGAGCAGTTCTTC. It encodes CASSPSGRAVEQFF.